This T cell receptor (beta chain) was identified during a study of OX40 agonist ivuxolimab in advanced cancers. Study-level background: An agonistic human IgG2 monoclonal antibody against OX40 (CD134) was given. Study results and limitations: Low normalized T-cell clonal expansion was additionally recorded for some nonresponders.

As concerns this clone: No antigen is known for it.

Repertoires were generated with immunoSEQ multiplex PCR, while TCRdb's copy carries only in-frame clones and drops some. The sample consists of more than 45,000 clones, around nine tenths of them appearing once. Germline CDR1 is SGHNT and CDR2 is YYREEE (reference sequence). CDR3 length equals 14 residues. The V gene lost 0 bases and the J gene lost 6 bases, with 13 bases spanning the gap. The V gene is TRBV5-4, the J gene TRBJ2-7, with a possible D match to TRBD2 (7 bases). The TCR originated in an adult with an advanced solid tumor such as melanoma, head and neck, liver or kidney cancer. The input for sequencing was CD4+ or CD8+ T cells sorted from blood, taken in a trial of the OX40 agonist ivuxolimab. CDR3 in amino acids: CASSLAQGGGEQYF. The CDR3 nucleotides read TGTGCCAGCAGCTTGGCCCAGGGAGGGGGCGAGCAGTACTTC.